These T cell receptor beta chains were read from a single sample in a study of PD-L1 blockade in urothelial cancer. Sequencing was performed with immunoSEQ multiplex PCR; in TCRdb, only in-frame clones are kept and a portion is missing. The table includes 30,000 or so clones, 80% to 90% detected once. Material: PBMCs, obtained around atezolizumab (anti-PD-L1) treatment. These receptors came from an elderly man with urothelial cancer. CDR3s include the opening cysteine and the closing phenylalanine or tryptophan. The order of the fields is V gene, clone size, D gene, J gene, CDR3 DNA, CDR3 protein. A D gene is named only where the DNA matches it firmly. A row's size may be missing; if present it is once, few, many or a size class.

v_call: TRBV30; clone_size: NA; d_call: TRBD2; j_call: TRBJ2-1; cdr3_nt: TGTGCCTTGAGGACTAGCGGGAAAGCCAATGAGCAGTTCTTC; cdr3_aa: CALRTSGKANEQFF
v_call: TRBV29-1; clone_size: few; d_call: TRBD2; j_call: TRBJ2-3; cdr3_nt: TGCAGCGGACTAGCGGGAGGTGAAACGCAGTATTTT; cdr3_aa: CSGLAGGETQYF
v_call: TRBV29-1; clone_size: NA; d_call: NA; j_call: TRBJ2-3; cdr3_nt: TGCAGCGTGTCTAGGGGGATCACAGATACGCAGTATTTT; cdr3_aa: CSVSRGITDTQYF
v_call: TRBV10-3; clone_size: NA; d_call: NA; j_call: TRBJ2-2; cdr3_nt: TGTGCCATCAGTCCCCAGGCGCCCGGGGAGCTGTTTTTT; cdr3_aa: CAISPQAPGELFF
v_call: TRBV9; clone_size: NA; d_call: NA; j_call: TRBJ2-3; cdr3_nt: TGTGCCAGCAGCGTAGCTGGGGCTACAGATACGCAGTATTTT; cdr3_aa: CASSVAGATDTQYF
v_call: TRBV7-9; clone_size: NA; d_call: TRBD1; j_call: TRBJ2-2; cdr3_nt: TGTGCCAGCAGCGGACAGGGGAAAAACACCGGGGAGCTGTTTTTT; cdr3_aa: CASSGQGKNTGELFF
v_call: TRBV9; clone_size: NA; d_call: NA; j_call: TRBJ1-5; cdr3_nt: TGTGCCAGCAGCAGGGACACCAATCAGCCCCAGCATTTT; cdr3_aa: CASSRDTNQPQHF
v_call: TRBV30; clone_size: few; d_call: TRBD2; j_call: TRBJ2-3; cdr3_nt: TGTGCCTGGAGTGTACAAGCGGGGCACACAGATACGCAGTATTTT; cdr3_aa: CAWSVQAGHTDTQYF
v_call: TRBV13; clone_size: NA; d_call: NA; j_call: TRBJ2-2; cdr3_nt: TGTGCCAGCAGCTCTCCAAGGACGGGAAACACCGGGGAGCTGTTTTTT; cdr3_aa: CASSSPRTGNTGELFF
v_call: TRBV5-1; clone_size: NA; d_call: TRBD2; j_call: TRBJ2-7; cdr3_nt: TGCGCCAGCAGCCGCCTGGAGGGTAGCGGGAGTAAGTACTTC; cdr3_aa: CASSRLEGSGSKYF
v_call: TRBV7-2; clone_size: NA; d_call: TRBD2; j_call: TRBJ2-3; cdr3_nt: TGTGCCAGCAGCCAAAGGACTAGCGGGAGGGGTACGCAGTATTTT; cdr3_aa: CASSQRTSGRGTQYF
v_call: TRBV5-5; clone_size: once; d_call: NA; j_call: TRBJ2-3; cdr3_nt: TGTGCCAGCAGCTTGGCCGGGACAGATACGCAGTATTTT; cdr3_aa: CASSLAGTDTQYF
v_call: TRBV10-1; clone_size: NA; d_call: NA; j_call: TRBJ2-5; cdr3_nt: TGCGCCAGCAGTACTACCCCCCAAGAGACCCAGTACTTC; cdr3_aa: CASSTTPQETQYF
v_call: TRBV5-1; clone_size: NA; d_call: TRBD2; j_call: TRBJ2-1; cdr3_nt: TGCGCCAGCAGCTTGGACCTAGCGGGATTGGGTGAGCAGTTCTTC; cdr3_aa: CASSLDLAGLGEQFF
v_call: TRBV7-9; clone_size: NA; d_call: NA; j_call: TRBJ2-1; cdr3_nt: TGTGCCAGCAGTCTTACCGCGGGACAGAACAATGAGCAGTTCTTC; cdr3_aa: CASSLTAGQNNEQFF
v_call: TRBV30; clone_size: once; d_call: NA; j_call: TRBJ2-7; cdr3_nt: TGTGCCTGGAGTTTACAGTCCTACGAGCAGTACTTC; cdr3_aa: CAWSLQSYEQYF
v_call: TRBV19; clone_size: NA; d_call: TRBD2; j_call: TRBJ2-1; cdr3_nt: TGTGCCAGTAGTAAGATGGTCACCGGGAGGGCCTCCTACAATGAGCAGTTCTTC; cdr3_aa: CASSKMVTGRASYNEQFF
v_call: TRBV9; clone_size: NA; d_call: NA; j_call: TRBJ1-5; cdr3_nt: TGTGCCAGCAGCGTAGGCCCTAACCAGCCCCAGCATTTT; cdr3_aa: CASSVGPNQPQHF
v_call: TRBV28; clone_size: NA; d_call: NA; j_call: TRBJ2-7; cdr3_nt: TGTGCCAGCAGCCCTACGGGACTGGGCTACGAGCAGTACTTC; cdr3_aa: CASSPTGLGYEQYF
v_call: TRBV30; clone_size: NA; d_call: NA; j_call: TRBJ2-1; cdr3_nt: TGTGCCTGGAGTGTACGGACTCTTCTACGGAATGAGCAGTTCTTC; cdr3_aa: CAWSVRTLLRNEQFF
v_call: TRBV10-1; clone_size: NA; d_call: TRBD2; j_call: TRBJ2-1; cdr3_nt: TGCGCCAGCAGTGTTGGGACTAGCGGAACTAACCGAGCCTACAATGAGCAGTTCTTC; cdr3_aa: CASSVGTSGTNRAYNEQFF
v_call: TRBV11-3; clone_size: NA; d_call: NA; j_call: TRBJ2-3; cdr3_nt: TGTGCCAGCAGCTTAGGGGTCGGGAGCACAGATACGCAGTATTTT; cdr3_aa: CASSLGVGSTDTQYF
v_call: TRBV30; clone_size: NA; d_call: TRBD1; j_call: TRBJ1-2; cdr3_nt: TGTGCCTTCACCCCGACAGGGATCGGCTACACCTTC; cdr3_aa: CAFTPTGIGYTF
v_call: TRBV19; clone_size: NA; d_call: TRBD1; j_call: TRBJ2-5; cdr3_nt: TGTGCCAGTAGTATCGAGGGGGCGAAGACCCAGTACTTC; cdr3_aa: CASSIEGAKTQYF
v_call: TRBV4-3; clone_size: NA; d_call: TRBD1; j_call: TRBJ1-3; cdr3_nt: TGCGCCAGCAGCCTAGGACAGGGGTTAGCTGGAAACACCATATATTTT; cdr3_aa: CASSLGQGLAGNTIYF
v_call: TRBV7-2; clone_size: NA; d_call: TRBD2; j_call: TRBJ2-2; cdr3_nt: TGTGCCAGCAGCTTAGGGCCTAGCGGGAGTACCGGGGAGCTGTTTTTT; cdr3_aa: CASSLGPSGSTGELFF
v_call: TRBV4-2; clone_size: once; d_call: TRBD2; j_call: TRBJ2-2; cdr3_nt: TGTGCCAGCAGCCAAGAAGGGGGACTAGCCCAAGGGCGACCCGGGGAGCTGTTTTTT; cdr3_aa: CASSQEGGLAQGRPGELFF
v_call: TRBV2; clone_size: NA; d_call: NA; j_call: TRBJ1-1; cdr3_nt: TGTGCCAGCTCCGAAGGAGAGCGGTCGAACACTGAAGCTTTCTTT; cdr3_aa: CASSEGERSNTEAFF
v_call: TRBV5-1; clone_size: NA; d_call: NA; j_call: TRBJ2-2; cdr3_nt: TGCGCCAGCAGCTTGGGGAGACAGGCCACCGGGGAGCTGTTTTTT; cdr3_aa: CASSLGRQATGELFF
v_call: TRBV4-1; clone_size: NA; d_call: TRBD2; j_call: TRBJ2-7; cdr3_nt: TGCGCCAGCAGCCGCACACTGGGGGGGGCCTACGAGCAGTACTTC; cdr3_aa: CASSRTLGGAYEQYF
v_call: TRBV5-1; clone_size: NA; d_call: TRBD1; j_call: TRBJ2-7; cdr3_nt: TGCGCCAGCAGCTTACTCCGGGACAGGCCCACCTACGAGCAGTACTTC; cdr3_aa: CASSLLRDRPTYEQYF
v_call: TRBV10-3; clone_size: once; d_call: TRBD2; j_call: TRBJ2-1; cdr3_nt: TGTGCCATCAGTCAGGCGTCCAAAACTAGCGGCAGCTCCTACAATGAGCAGTTCTTC; cdr3_aa: CAISQASKTSGSSYNEQFF
v_call: TRBV19; clone_size: NA; d_call: NA; j_call: TRBJ2-7; cdr3_nt: TGTGCCAGTAGTCCAGGGACTTTTCCCTACGAGCAGTACTTC; cdr3_aa: CASSPGTFPYEQYF
v_call: TRBV10-2; clone_size: NA; d_call: TRBD1; j_call: TRBJ2-1; cdr3_nt: TGCGCCAGCAGTGACAAAGTAGGACAGGGGTACAATGAGCAGTTCTTC; cdr3_aa: CASSDKVGQGYNEQFF
v_call: TRBV6-1; clone_size: NA; d_call: NA; j_call: TRBJ1-5; cdr3_nt: TGTGCCAGCAGTGAACCCGTTACAGACAATCAGCCCCAGCATTTT; cdr3_aa: CASSEPVTDNQPQHF
v_call: TRBV5-6; clone_size: NA; d_call: NA; j_call: TRBJ1-2; cdr3_nt: TGTGCCAGCAGCTTTCCTTCGCCTGGAGCTAACTATGGCTACACCTTC; cdr3_aa: CASSFPSPGANYGYTF
v_call: TRBV5-6; clone_size: NA; d_call: TRBD2; j_call: TRBJ2-3; cdr3_nt: TGTGCCAGCAGCTTGGCCCCAGCGGGAGGGTCAGATACGCAGTATTTT; cdr3_aa: CASSLAPAGGSDTQYF
v_call: TRBV5-1; clone_size: NA; d_call: TRBD2; j_call: TRBJ2-7; cdr3_nt: TGCGCCAGCAGCCTAGGACTAGCGGGAGTAATGGACGAGCAGTACTTC; cdr3_aa: CASSLGLAGVMDEQYF
v_call: TRBV30; clone_size: NA; d_call: TRBD1; j_call: TRBJ2-7; cdr3_nt: TGTGCCTGGACCCAACAGGGGTTCGGCGAGCAGTACTTC; cdr3_aa: CAWTQQGFGEQYF
v_call: TRBV19; clone_size: NA; d_call: NA; j_call: TRBJ1-1; cdr3_nt: TGTGCCAGTAGTATAGGCCCAGGGGCCACTGAAGCTTTCTTT; cdr3_aa: CASSIGPGATEAFF
v_call: TRBV29-1; clone_size: NA; d_call: TRBD2; j_call: TRBJ2-2; cdr3_nt: TGCAGCGTTGTAGCGGGAGCGGTTACCGGGGAGCTGTTTTTT; cdr3_aa: CSVVAGAVTGELFF
v_call: TRBV25-1; clone_size: NA; d_call: NA; j_call: TRBJ1-1; cdr3_nt: TGTGCCAGCAGGCAGACAGGAAGGGTGAACACTGAAGCTTTCTTT; cdr3_aa: CASRQTGRVNTEAFF
v_call: TRBV28; clone_size: NA; d_call: TRBD1; j_call: TRBJ2-3; cdr3_nt: TGTGCCAATTCAGGGACAGGGAAGGGAAATACGCAGTATTTT; cdr3_aa: CANSGTGKGNTQYF
v_call: TRBV28; clone_size: NA; d_call: NA; j_call: TRBJ2-3; cdr3_nt: TGTGCCAGCCGGACCGCAAGGGGGAGCGGTGGAGATACGCAGTATTTT; cdr3_aa: CASRTARGSGGDTQYF
v_call: TRBV30; clone_size: NA; d_call: NA; j_call: TRBJ2-3; cdr3_nt: TGTGCCTGTAATCCGCGATCAGATACGCAGTATTTT; cdr3_aa: CACNPRSDTQYF
v_call: TRBV19; clone_size: NA; d_call: TRBD1; j_call: TRBJ1-5; cdr3_nt: TGTGCCAGTACAACAGGGGTTAGCAATCAGCCCCAGCATTTT; cdr3_aa: CASTTGVSNQPQHF
v_call: TRBV7-6; clone_size: NA; d_call: NA; j_call: TRBJ2-2; cdr3_nt: TGTGCCAGCAGCTTAGTGCGGGGCGGGGAGCTGTTTTTT; cdr3_aa: CASSLVRGGELFF
v_call: TRBV20-1; clone_size: NA; d_call: NA; j_call: TRBJ2-1; cdr3_nt: TGCAGTGCTAGGAGGAATGAGCAGTTCTTC; cdr3_aa: CSARRNEQFF
v_call: TRBV19; clone_size: NA; d_call: NA; j_call: TRBJ2-1; cdr3_nt: TGTGCCAGTAGCGGGAGCTCCTACAATGAGCAGTTCTTC; cdr3_aa: CASSGSSYNEQFF
v_call: TRBV7-9; clone_size: NA; d_call: NA; j_call: TRBJ2-7; cdr3_nt: TGTGCCAGCAGCTTCCAGGTGAACTACGAGCAGTACTTC; cdr3_aa: CASSFQVNYEQYF
v_call: TRBV27; clone_size: NA; d_call: TRBD1; j_call: TRBJ1-2; cdr3_nt: TGTGCCAGCAGTGTGATAGGGGGCTCAGGCTACACCTTC; cdr3_aa: CASSVIGGSGYTF
v_call: TRBV5-4; clone_size: NA; d_call: NA; j_call: TRBJ2-5; cdr3_nt: TGTGCCAGCAGCACCGGAGGGACAGACCAAGAGACCCAGTACTTC; cdr3_aa: CASSTGGTDQETQYF